The 18 T cell receptor beta chains presented below share a single source sample, sequenced in a study of blood T cell repertoires in COVID-19. The method was immunoSEQ multiplex PCR; TCRdb's version includes in-frame clones alone and lacks a portion of them. The sample has some 62,000 clones; about 76% are singletons. Sequenced material: peripheral blood. The origin of the receptors is a human donor in a cohort sampled during active COVID-19.

The chain carries TRBV7-9 and TRBJ1-2, with D possibly being TRBD1 (5 bases). The CDR3 consists of 13 residues. V dropped 6 bases and J dropped 7 bases, with 15 bases sitting between them. Germline CDR1 and CDR2: SEHNR and FQNEAQ (reference sequence). The CDR3 sequence is CASSSQATRGYTF. The CDR3 DNA sequence: TGTGCCAGCAGTTCACAGGCCACACGTGGCTACACCTTC.

The chain links TRBV27 to TRBJ2-2, with D maybe TRBD1 (5 bases). Germline values: CDR1 MNHEY, CDR2 SMNVEV (reference sequence). The CDR3 covers 18 residues. V lost 4 bases, J lost 2 bases, and 20 bases lay in between. The CDR3: CASSSYLPTATNTGELFF. The CDR3 region has the DNA TGTGCCAGCAGTTCCTATCTTCCGACAGCAACCAACACCGGGGAGCTGTTTTTT.

This clone has only a few counts. The V gene is TRBV19, the J gene TRBJ2-1, with 12 bases identical to TRBD2. CDR3 length: 18 amino acids. V lost 2 bases to trimming and J lost 0 bases; unmatched junction nucleotides: 5. The germline V gene encodes CDR1 LNHDA and CDR2 SQIVND (reference sequence). The CDR3 reads CASSITSGGTRSYNEQFF. CDR3 nucleotide sequence: TGTGCCAGTAGTATAACTAGCGGGGGGACCCGCTCCTACAATGAGCAGTTCTTC.

This clone has more than one count but fewer than ten. The rearrangement uses TRBV3-1 (or the pseudogene TRBV3-2) and TRBJ1-1; 7 bases fit TRBD1. Germline V lookup: CDR1 LGHDT, CDR2 YNNKEL (reference sequence). The trim removed 6 bases at V and 12 bases at J, leaving 4 bases unmatched. This CDR3 contains 10 residues. The CDR3 loop reads CASRRDRTFF. CDR3 nucleotide sequence: TGTGCCAGCAGGCGGGACAGAACTTTCTTT.

This clone was detected only a few times. This chain joins TRBV7-8 and TRBJ1-6; D not certain. The V end was cut by 3 bases, the J end by 9 bases, with 18 bases between. CDR1 is SGHVS, CDR2 FQNEAQ, per germline. This CDR3 is built from 16 residues. This CDR3 reads CASSLGGGFGSSPLHF. CDR3 sequence (DNA): TGTGCCAGCAGCTTGGGAGGAGGATTTGGGAGTTCACCCCTCCACTTT. The full variable domain, in which reference TRBV7-8 and TRBJ1-6 provide the parts outside the CDR3, is GAGVSQSPRYKVAKRGQDVALRCDPISGHVSLFWYQQALGQGPEFLTYFQNEAQLDKSGLPSDRFFAERPEGSVSTLKIQRTQQEDSAVYLCASSLGGGFGSSPLHFGNGTRLTVT.

This clone was detected once. The rearrangement uses TRBV7-2 and TRBJ2-3; perhaps TRBD2 as D (6 bases). V lost 2 bases and J 10 bases, leaving 16 bases between the germline ends. The CDR3 spans 14 residues. From germline, CDR1 is SGHTA and CDR2 FQGNSA. CDR3 coding DNA: TGTGCCAGCAGCTTAAACACCGGGAGCCGATCGCAGTATTTT. This translates into CASSLNTGSRSQYF.

The rearrangement links TRBV6-2 or TRBV6-3 to TRBJ2-1, with D possibly TRBD2 on 5 matching bases. Deletions cut 2 bases from V and 7 bases from J, with 12 bases between. The CDR3 extends over 14 amino acids. Germline lookup yields CDR1 MNHEY and CDR2 SVGEGT. CDR3: CASSYTSLANEQFF. The CDR3 DNA reads TGTGCCAGCAGTTACACAAGCCTAGCAAATGAGCAGTTCTTC.

The table lists this clone with a few counts. The chain joins TRBV19 to TRBJ2-1; D perhaps matches TRBD2 (6 bases). The CDR3 length is 15 residues. V lost 7 bases to trimming and J lost 1 base, with 14 bases between them. Per the germline V gene, CDR1 is LNHDA and CDR2 is SQIVND (reference sequence). CDR3 DNA: TGTGCCAGTAAACCATCTAGCGTATCCTACAATGAGCAGTTCTTC. Translated, it gives CASKPSSVSYNEQFF.

V is TRBV19 and J is TRBJ2-3, with TRBD1 matching 11 bases. The germline V gene has CDR1 LNHDA and CDR2 SQIVND (reference sequence). This CDR3 region has 18 residues. The ends lost 5 bases at V and 0 bases at J; junction bases unmatched: 10. The CDR3 sequence is CASSGGQGGFASTDTQYF. As DNA, the CDR3 is TGTGCCAGTAGTGGGGGACAGGGGGGTTTTGCTAGCACAGATACGCAGTATTTT.

The chain links TRBV7-8 to TRBJ2-6, with a weak D call TRBD1 (5 bases). The germline V gene has CDR1 SGHVS and CDR2 FQNEAQ. This CDR3 comprises 18 residues. With 5 bases removed from V and 0 bases from J, the gap between germline ends came to 17 bases. In DNA, the CDR3 is TGTGCCAGCAGCCTTGGACAAAATAAATTCTCTGGGGCCAACGTCCTGACTTTC. Translation gives CASSLGQNKFSGANVLTF.

The chain carries TRBV5-6 and TRBJ2-1; tentatively, D is TRBD1 (5 bases). Germline V gene data show CDR1 as SGHDT and CDR2 as YYEEEE. Trimming removed 0 bases at V and 4 bases at J, with 11 bases between. The CDR3 sequence is 15 residues long. CDR3 amino acids: CASSLGRGQYNEQFF. DNA of the CDR3: TGTGCCAGCAGCTTGGGGAGAGGACAATACAATGAGCAGTTCTTC. The complete variable domain, with remaining parts taken from reference TRBV5-6 and TRBJ2-1, reads DAGVTQSPTHLIKTRGQQVTLRCSPKSGHDTVSWYQQALGQGPQFIFQYYEEEERQRGNFPDRFSGHQFPNYSSELNVNALLLGDSALYLCASSLGRGQYNEQFFGPGTRLTVL.

The chain recombines TRBV7-8 with TRBJ1-2; D not certain. This CDR3 comprises 13 residues. Per the germline V gene, CDR1 is SGHVS and CDR2 is FQNEAQ. Trimming cost V 1 base and J 13 bases, with 16 bases left between them. As DNA, the CDR3 is TGTGCCAGCAGCTTAGGTGGTGATAGTTTAGCCACCTTC. The encoded protein is CASSLGGDSLATF.

In its sample, this clone was seen once. This chain joins TRBV29-1 and TRBJ2-4; 7 bases are shared with TRBD1. The ends lost 2 bases at V and 3 bases at J; junction bases unmatched: 10. The CDR3 consists of 16 residues. The germline gives CDR1 SQVTM, CDR2 ANQGSEA. CDR3 DNA sequence: TGCAGCGTTGAAACGATGACAGGGTTGAGCAAAAACATTCAGTACTTC. It codes for CSVETMTGLSKNIQYF.

Points on this clone: Other DNA variants within this sample encode the same CDR3. The V and J genes are TRBV15 and TRBJ1-6; TRBD1 is a possible D gene (6 bases). The germline gives CDR1 LNHNV, CDR2 YYDKDF (reference sequence). The V end was cut by 0 bases, the J end by 8 bases, with 17 bases between. This CDR3 has 17 residues. The CDR3 here is CATSRDPRTGLDSPLHF. The DNA of the CDR3 is TGTGCCACCAGCAGAGATCCCCGAACAGGGTTGGATTCACCCCTCCACTTT.

The chain employs TRBV7-3 and TRBJ2-2; 11 bases are shared with TRBD2. The CDR3 runs 15 residues. The germline V gene has CDR1 SGHTA and CDR2 FQGTGA. J gave up 5 bases and V 2 bases, and 1 base lay outside the gene matches. CDR3 amino acids: CASSLLAGGTGELFF. The DNA for the CDR3 is TGTGCCAGCAGCTTATTAGCGGGGGGGACCGGGGAGCTGTTTTTT.

This clone was seen only a few times. The chain recombines TRBV15 with TRBJ1-1; D remains unclear. CDR3 length equals 14 residues. Germline CDR1 reads LNHNV; CDR2 reads YYDKDF (reference sequence). V was pared by 5 bases and J by 4 bases, with 14 bases between. CDR3 amino acids: CATSALRSSTEAFF. The CDR3 region has the DNA TGTGCCACCAGCGCCCTGCGGTCCTCCACTGAAGCTTTCTTT.

The V and J genes are TRBV18 and TRBJ2-2, with D unresolved. This CDR3 is built from 17 residues. Germline assignment: CDR1 KGHSH and CDR2 LQKENI. V dropped 1 base and J dropped 2 bases, with 14 bases sitting between them. CDR3 in DNA: TGTGCCAGCTCACCACTGTGGGCAGGTCCTAACACCGGGGAGCTGTTTTTT. As protein: CASSPLWAGPNTGELFF.

The rearrangement joins TRBV30 to TRBJ1-2; D possibly corresponds to TRBD1 (5 bases). The germline V gene has CDR1 GTSNPN and CDR2 SVGIG (reference sequence). Trimming pared 2 bases from V and 8 bases from J, leaving 12 bases between. There are 12 residues in the CDR3. The CDR3 sequence: CAWSFGAGGYTF. CDR3 in DNA: TGTGCCTGGAGTTTCGGGGCGGGAGGCTACACCTTC.